The clone carrying this T cell receptor beta chain was observed at least ten times. Its antigen is currently unknown. A 5'RACE template-switching step, the method used to make TCR cDNA, added a universal primer site and UMIs. MiXCR, applied by TCRdb to the 5' RACE reads, yields one record per CDR3 protein. The repertoire has a few hundred thousand distinct CDR3 sequences, around 7% of them found once; the top ten carry roughly a sixth. The data are from a study of T cells after yellow fever vaccination. The junction had 7 bases not matched to a gene; V was cut back by 11 bases and J by 7 bases. This CDR3 spans 12 amino acids. Germline CDR1 SGHTA, CDR2 FQGNSA. Study-wide results and caveats: The booster response re-showed most primary clones: around 95% CD4, about 89% CD8. Peak timing came faster in the weaker secondary response, day 5 versus 15. Just a small share of clonotypes turned up in the CD4 compartment as well as the CD8 compartment.

The chain joins TRBV7-2 to TRBJ2-1; 8 nucleotides line up with TRBD2. This sequence was found in a man between 18 and 35 years old who received the YFV17D yellow fever vaccine. The sequences come from PBMCs, collected around 45 days after the first yellow fever vaccination. The CDR3 region has the DNA TGTGCCTGTACTAGCGGCCAAAATGAGCAGTTCTTC. It is translated as CACTSGQNEQFF.